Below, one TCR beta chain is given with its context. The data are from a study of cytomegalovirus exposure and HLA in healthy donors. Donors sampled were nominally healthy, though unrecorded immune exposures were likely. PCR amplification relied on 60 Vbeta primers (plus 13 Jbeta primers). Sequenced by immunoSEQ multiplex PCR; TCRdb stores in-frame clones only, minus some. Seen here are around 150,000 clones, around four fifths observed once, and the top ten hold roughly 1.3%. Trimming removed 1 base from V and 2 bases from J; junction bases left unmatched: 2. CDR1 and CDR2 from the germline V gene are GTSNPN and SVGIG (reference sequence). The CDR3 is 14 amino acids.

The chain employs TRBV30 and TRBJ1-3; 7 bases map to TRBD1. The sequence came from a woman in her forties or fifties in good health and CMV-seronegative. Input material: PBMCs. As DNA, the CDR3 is TGTGCCTGGAGTGAGGGGGCGGCTGGAAACACCATATATTTT. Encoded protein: CAWSEGAAGNTIYF.